The rows below give T cell receptor beta chains drawn from one sample of a study of T cells in Graves' hyperthyroidism and ophthalmopathy. TCRdb re-called the multiplex PCR reads with MiXCR, one entry per CDR3 protein. The table lists fewer than 600,000 distinct CDR3 sequences, less than 15% of them singletons, with over 11% in the top ten. Sequencing was carried out using blood. The source of these receptors is a woman aged 40 to 50 with Graves' hyperthyroidism. The conserved cysteine and the conserved F or W are not part of the CDR3 here. Size tells how often a clone was seen (once, few, many) or the class of an expanded clone, and some rows leave it out.

NA	TRBV27	TRBJ2-2	ASSLRAVDTGELF
many	TRBV3-1	TRBJ2-5	ASSQGLAGGGETQY
many	TRBV7-9	TRBJ2-3	ASSQGTASTDTQY
few	TRBV27	TRBJ1-2	ASSSYQGALGYT
many	TRBV28	TRBJ1-2	ASSLTLGLYGYT
NA	TRBV5-1	TRBJ1-5	ASSVEGQLNQPQH
few	TRBV20-1	TRBJ1-6	SARGGTYNSPLH
NA	TRBV2	TRBJ1-1	ASTGTDRGYEAF
NA	TRBV2	TRBJ2-3	ASKEGLAGSGDTQY
NA	TRBV29-1	TRBJ1-2	SVDIVARA
few	TRBV28	TRBJ1-2	ASSLSAPAQGLGYT
many	TRBV30	TRBJ2-3	AWSQRGDTQY
many	TRBV20-1	TRBJ2-5	SARDLTASSQWETQY
NA	TRBV3-1	TRBJ2-1	ASSQELAGGLTYNEQF
many	TRBV20-1	TRBJ2-2	SAVKRSRELF
many	TRBV12-3/TRBV12-4	TRBJ2-7	ASSILRDHEQY
many	TRBV11-2	TRBJ2-1	ASSWGPSGPSYNEQF
many	TRBV15	TRBJ2-1	ATSREDYPRYNEQF
NA	TRBV6-1	TRBJ2-7	ASSTPGGRGYEQY
many	TRBV28	TRBJ2-4	ASSEGSEAKNIQY
few	TRBV7-2	TRBJ2-7	ASSLAGQLYEQY
NA	TRBV12-3/TRBV12-4	TRBJ1-3	ASNSAVSGNTIY
few	TRBV5-8	TRBJ2-5	ASSRSGLAEETQY
NA	TRBV3-1	TRBJ1-5	ASSQGEGGPQH
NA	TRBV11-2	TRBJ1-3	ASSYAPYSGNTIY
many	TRBV5-8	TRBJ2-1	ASSGAWEQF
many	TRBV10-1	TRBJ1-2	ASRQLKGYGYT
NA	TRBV6-2/TRBV6-3	TRBJ2-1	ASSPGTSGPYTYNEQF
NA	TRBV5-6	TRBJ2-5	ASSQDKGRLETQY
many	TRBV11-3	TRBJ2-7	ASKGASGGSTHEQY
few	TRBV6-1	TRBJ2-7	ASSEGTSHSYEQY